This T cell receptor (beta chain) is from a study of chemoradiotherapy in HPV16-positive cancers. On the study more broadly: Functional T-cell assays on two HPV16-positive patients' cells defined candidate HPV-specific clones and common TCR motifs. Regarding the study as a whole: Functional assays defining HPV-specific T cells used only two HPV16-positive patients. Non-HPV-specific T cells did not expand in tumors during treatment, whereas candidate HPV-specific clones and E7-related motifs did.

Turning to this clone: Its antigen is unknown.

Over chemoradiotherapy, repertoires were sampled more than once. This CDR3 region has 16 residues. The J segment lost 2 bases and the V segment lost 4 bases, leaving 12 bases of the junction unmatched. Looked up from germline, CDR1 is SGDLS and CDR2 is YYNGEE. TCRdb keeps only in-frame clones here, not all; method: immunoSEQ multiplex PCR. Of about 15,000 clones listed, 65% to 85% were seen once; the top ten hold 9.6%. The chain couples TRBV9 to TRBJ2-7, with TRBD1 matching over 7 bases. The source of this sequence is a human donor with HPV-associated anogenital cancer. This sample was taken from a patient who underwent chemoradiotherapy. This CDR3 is CASSSRTGTAAYEQYF. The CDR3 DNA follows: TGTGCCAGCAGCAGCCGCACCGGGACAGCTGCCTACGAGCAGTACTTC.